Listed below are T cell receptor beta chains from one sample, sequenced in a study of blood T cell repertoires in COVID-19. The method was immunoSEQ multiplex PCR; TCRdb's version includes in-frame clones alone and lacks a portion of them. The sample lists about 95,000 clones, roughly 90% occurring once. What was sequenced was peripheral blood. The receptors originated from a woman aged 70-85 years with acute or convalescent COVID-19. The CDR3 runs from the conserved cysteine through the conserved F or W. D genes are given only for firm matches.

j_call: TRBJ1-6; d_call: TRBD1; v_call: TRBV13; cdr3_nt: TGTGCCAGCAGCTTGAGGCCGGGACAGGGATATTCACCCCTCCACTTT; cdr3_aa: CASSLRPGQGYSPLHF
j_call: TRBJ1-2; d_call: .; v_call: TRBV5-4; cdr3_nt: TGTGCCAGCAGCTTGGCCGGCACAGGAGTTAACTATGGCTACACCTTC; cdr3_aa: CASSLAGTGVNYGYTF
j_call: TRBJ2-1; d_call: TRBD1; v_call: TRBV5-4; cdr3_nt: TGTGCCAGCAACGACAGGGTCGGCAATGAGCAGTTCTTC; cdr3_aa: CASNDRVGNEQFF
j_call: TRBJ1-6; d_call: TRBD1; v_call: TRBV6-5; cdr3_nt: TGTGCCAGCAGGACAGGGGTTCATAATTCACCCCTCCACTTT; cdr3_aa: CASRTGVHNSPLHF
j_call: TRBJ2-1; d_call: TRBD2; v_call: TRBV19; cdr3_nt: TGTGCCAGTACCTCCCTAGCGGGGTTCCACAATGAGCAGTTCTTC; cdr3_aa: CASTSLAGFHNEQFF
j_call: TRBJ1-5; d_call: .; v_call: TRBV10-2; cdr3_nt: TGCGCCAGCAGTTACAGGGTTGGGGGCAATCAGCCCCAGCATTTT; cdr3_aa: CASSYRVGGNQPQHF
j_call: TRBJ2-5; d_call: TRBD2; v_call: TRBV5-1; cdr3_nt: TGCGCCAGCAGCTTGGCGCCTTCGGCTAGCGGGCAAGAGACCCAGTACTTC; cdr3_aa: CASSLAPSASGQETQYF
j_call: TRBJ2-3; d_call: TRBD1; v_call: TRBV4-1; cdr3_nt: TGCGCCAGCAGCCAGGGGGACAGGGAAGATACGCAGTATTTT; cdr3_aa: CASSQGDREDTQYF
j_call: TRBJ1-1; d_call: TRBD1; v_call: TRBV5-1; cdr3_nt: TGCGCCAGCAGCCCGGACAGGGACACTGAAGCTTTCTTT; cdr3_aa: CASSPDRDTEAFF
j_call: TRBJ2-7; d_call: .; v_call: TRBV27; cdr3_nt: TGTGCCAGAGCCACAGGACACAACGAGCAGTACTTC; cdr3_aa: CARATGHNEQYF
j_call: TRBJ1-2; d_call: TRBD1; v_call: TRBV19; cdr3_nt: TGTGCCAGTAGCAGAAAAACAGGGGCTAACTATGGCTACACCTTC; cdr3_aa: CASSRKTGANYGYTF